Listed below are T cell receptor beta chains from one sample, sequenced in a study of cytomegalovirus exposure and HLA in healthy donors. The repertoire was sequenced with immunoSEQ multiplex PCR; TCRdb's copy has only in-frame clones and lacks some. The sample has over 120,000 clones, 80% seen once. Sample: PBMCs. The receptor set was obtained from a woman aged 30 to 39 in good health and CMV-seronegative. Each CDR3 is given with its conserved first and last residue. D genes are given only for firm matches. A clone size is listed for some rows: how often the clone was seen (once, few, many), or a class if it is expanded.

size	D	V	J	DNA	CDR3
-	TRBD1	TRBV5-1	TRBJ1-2	TGCGCCAGCAGTCCCGATCAGGGGGCCGGCTATGGCTACACCTTC	CASSPDQGAGYGYTF
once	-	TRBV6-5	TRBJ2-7	TGTGCCAGCAGTTCCCAGCGGGACACCTACGAGCAGTACTTC	CASSSQRDTYEQYF
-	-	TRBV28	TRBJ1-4	TGTGCCAGCAGCCTAGGACGGGGAGGGCTCACCGGACTGTTTTTT	CASSLGRGGLTGLFF
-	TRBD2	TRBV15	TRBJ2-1	TGTGCCACCAGCAGCGGGAGCGGGGGCTACAATGAGCAGTTCTTC	CATSSGSGGYNEQFF
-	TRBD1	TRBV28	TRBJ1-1	TGTGCCAGCAGTTTAAGGGGGCAGACTGAAGCTTTCTTT	CASSLRGQTEAFF
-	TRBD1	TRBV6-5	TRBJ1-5	TGTGCCAGCAGTTCCACAGGGGTACGACAGCCCCAGCATTTT	CASSSTGVRQPQHF
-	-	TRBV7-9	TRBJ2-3	TGTGCCAGCAGCTTAGATCCAGGGAGCACAGATACGCAGTATTTT	CASSLDPGSTDTQYF
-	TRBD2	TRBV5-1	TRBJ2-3	TGCGCCAGCAGGATACTGGGACTAGCGGAAGATACGCAGTATTTT	CASRILGLAEDTQYF
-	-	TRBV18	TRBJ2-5	TGTGCCAGCTCACGGGGAGGAGAGACCCAGTACTTC	CASSRGGETQYF
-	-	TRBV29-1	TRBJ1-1	TGCAGCGTTCTAATGTCAGGGGCCAACACTGAAGCTTTCTTT	CSVLMSGANTEAFF
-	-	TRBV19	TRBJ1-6	TGTGCCAGTAGTATAGACAGGCTCAATTCACCCCTCCACTTT	CASSIDRLNSPLHF
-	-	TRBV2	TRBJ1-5	TGTGCCAGCAGTGAGGAACTCAGGGGCTTAAGAGAGTCCCAGCATTTT	CASSEELRGLRESQHF
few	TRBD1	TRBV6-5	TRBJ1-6	TGTGCCAGCAGCAAGACAGGGGAATCACCCCTCCACTTT	CASSKTGESPLHF
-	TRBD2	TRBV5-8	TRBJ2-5	TGTGCCAGCAGCTCCTCACTAGCGGGGTTGGGTGCCCAGTACTTC	CASSSSLAGLGAQYF
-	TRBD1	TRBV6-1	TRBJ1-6	TGTGCCAGCAGTGTGACATACAGGGGTAATTCACCCCTCCACTTT	CASSVTYRGNSPLHF
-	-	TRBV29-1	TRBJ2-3	TGCAGCGTTGGGAACGTCCAGGGAAGCACGCAGTATTTT	CSVGNVQGSTQYF
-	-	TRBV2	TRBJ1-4	TGTGCCAGCAGAGATGACATTAAAAAACTGTTTTTT	CASRDDIKKLFF
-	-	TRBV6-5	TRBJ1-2	TGTGCCAGCAGTAGCGCAGGGGCAGGGGGCTACACCTTC	CASSSAGAGGYTF
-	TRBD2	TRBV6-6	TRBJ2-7	TGTGCCAGCAGAAACGGGGGGAGCTCCTACGAGCAGTACTTC	CASRNGGSSYEQYF
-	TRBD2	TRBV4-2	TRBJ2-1	TGTGCCAGCAGCCAAGGGCGGGGGGGCGATGAGCAGTTCTTC	CASSQGRGGDEQFF
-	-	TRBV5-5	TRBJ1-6	TGTGCCAGCAGCTTGGGACAGCGTAATTCACCCCTCCACTTT	CASSLGQRNSPLHF
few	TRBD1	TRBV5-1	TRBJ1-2	TGCGCCAGCGGACAGGGAGAGACAGGCTACACCTTC	CASGQGETGYTF
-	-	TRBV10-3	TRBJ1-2	TGTGCCATCAGTGAGGGGAGGGGGACCTATGGCTACACCTTC	CAISEGRGTYGYTF
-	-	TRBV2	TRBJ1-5	TGTGCCAGCAGTGCGCAGGGTAAGGATCAGCCCCAGCATTTT	CASSAQGKDQPQHF
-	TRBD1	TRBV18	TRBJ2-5	TGTGCCAGCTCACGGGACAGGGGAGTTAAGAGAGGTGGAGAGACCCAGTACTTC	CASSRDRGVKRGGETQYF
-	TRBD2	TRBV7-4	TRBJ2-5	TGTGCCAGCCAGCTTGCGGCTAGCGGTCAAGAGACCCAGTACTTC	CASQLAASGQETQYF
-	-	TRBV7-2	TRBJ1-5	TGTGCCAGCAGCCCGGCGGGGACGCAGAATCAGCCCCAGCATTTT	CASSPAGTQNQPQHF
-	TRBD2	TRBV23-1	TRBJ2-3	TGCGCCAGCAGTACAACTAGCGGGGATAGCACAGATACGCAGTATTTT	CASSTTSGDSTDTQYF
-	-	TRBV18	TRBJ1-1	TGTGCCAGCTCACCTGACAGAGCCGAAGCTTTCTTT	CASSPDRAEAFF
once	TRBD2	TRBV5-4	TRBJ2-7	TGTGCCAGCAGGTCGTGGGGGGGGGACTACGAGCAGTACTTC	CASRSWGGDYEQYF
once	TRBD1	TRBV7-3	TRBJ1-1	TGTGCCAGCAGCCTTTTTCCGGGACAGGACACTGAAGCTTTCTTT	CASSLFPGQDTEAFF
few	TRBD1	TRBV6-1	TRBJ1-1	TGTGCCAGCAGTGCCGGGACAGCGAACACTGAAGCTTTCTTT	CASSAGTANTEAFF
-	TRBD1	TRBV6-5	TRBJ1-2	TGTGCCAGCAGTTACGCCCAGGGGGCAAATGGCTACACCTTC	CASSYAQGANGYTF
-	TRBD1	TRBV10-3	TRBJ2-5	TGTGCCATCAGTGAGAACCTGCAGGGGGCGGCGGGAGAGACCCAGTACTTC	CAISENLQGAAGETQYF
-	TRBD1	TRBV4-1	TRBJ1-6	TGCGCCAGCAGCCAAGTTGGGACAGGGGTTTCACCCCTCCACTTT	CASSQVGTGVSPLHF
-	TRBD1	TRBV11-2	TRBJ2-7	TGTGCCAGCAGCTTAGCGCTATTGAACAGGGGACGAGTATCCTACGAGCAGTACTTC	CASSLALLNRGRVSYEQYF
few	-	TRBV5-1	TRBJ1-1	TGCGCCAGCAGGCTAGGAATGAACACTGAAGCTTTCTTT	CASRLGMNTEAFF
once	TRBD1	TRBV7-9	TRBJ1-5	TGTGCCAGCAGCTCGGGACAGGGAGGCGCCGGAAATCAGCCCCAGCATTTT	CASSSGQGGAGNQPQHF
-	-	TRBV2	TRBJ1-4	TGTGCCACTAAGCGGACAACTAATGAAAAACTGTTTTTT	CATKRTTNEKLFF
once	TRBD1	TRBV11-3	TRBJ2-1	TGTGCCAGCAGTTATGAGTCCGGGACAGGGGACAATGAGCAGTTCTTC	CASSYESGTGDNEQFF
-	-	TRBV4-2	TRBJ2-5	TGTGCCAGCAGCCAATTACGGCAAGAGACCCAGTACTTC	CASSQLRQETQYF
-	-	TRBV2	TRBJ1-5	TGTGCCAGCACGGCGGAGTCCAATCAGCCCCAGCATTTT	CASTAESNQPQHF
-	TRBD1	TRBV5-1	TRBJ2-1	TGCGCCAGCAGCAACAGACAGGGAAAGGGCAATGAGCAGTTCTTC	CASSNRQGKGNEQFF
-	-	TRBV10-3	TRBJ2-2	TGTGCCACCATTCAGGGGGGCACCGGGGAGCTGTTTTTT	CATIQGGTGELFF
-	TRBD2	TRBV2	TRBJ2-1	TGTGCCAGCAGTGAATGGACTAGCGGGTCACCAGGTGAGCAGTTCTTC	CASSEWTSGSPGEQFF
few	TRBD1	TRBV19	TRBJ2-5	TGTGCCAGTAGTCCGGGACAGGCCCACCAAGAGACCCAGTACTTC	CASSPGQAHQETQYF
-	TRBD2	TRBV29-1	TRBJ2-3	TGCAGCGTTGGGACCCTTAGCGGGAATTGGAATACGCAGTATTTT	CSVGTLSGNWNTQYF
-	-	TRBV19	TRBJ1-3	TGTGCCAGTAGCCCGGCCGGGACAAAGTCTGGAAACACCATATATTTT	CASSPAGTKSGNTIYF
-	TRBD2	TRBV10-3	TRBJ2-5	TGTGCCATCAGTGGGGACGGGACTAATCAAGAGACCCAGTACTTC	CAISGDGTNQETQYF
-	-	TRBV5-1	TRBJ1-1	TGCGCCAGCAGCTTGGCGTTCGGGGGAAACACTGAAGCTTTCTTT	CASSLAFGGNTEAFF
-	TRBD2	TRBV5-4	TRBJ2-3	TGTGCCAGCAGCCCTACTAGCGGGAGATTAGGCACAGATACGCAGTATTTT	CASSPTSGRLGTDTQYF
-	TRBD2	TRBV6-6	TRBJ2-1	TGTGCCAGCAGTTTCCAGCGGGACTCCTACAATGAGCAGTTCTTC	CASSFQRDSYNEQFF
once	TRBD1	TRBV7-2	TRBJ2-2	TGTGCCAGCAGCCGAGACAGGGGGACCACCGGGGAGCTGTTTTTT	CASSRDRGTTGELFF
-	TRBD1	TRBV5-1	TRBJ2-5	TGCGCCAGCAGCTGGGGCCGGGACAGGGCGCAAGAGACCCAGTACTTC	CASSWGRDRAQETQYF
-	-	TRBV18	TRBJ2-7	TGTGCCAGCTCAGGGAGGACCCTAGGGTACGAGCAGTACTTC	CASSGRTLGYEQYF
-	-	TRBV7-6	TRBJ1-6	TGTGCCAGCAGTATACAAAACAATTCACCCCTCCACTTT	CASSIQNNSPLHF
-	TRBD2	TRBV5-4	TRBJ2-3	TGTGCCAGCAGCCCCGGCCGCCAGCGGGGAGATACGCAGTATTTT	CASSPGRQRGDTQYF
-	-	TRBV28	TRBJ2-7	TGTGCCAGCAGCAAACGACCATGGGGACATTACTTC	CASSKRPWGHYF
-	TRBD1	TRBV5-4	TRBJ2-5	TGTGCCAGCAGCCCTCGACAGGGGACATGGGAGACCCAGTACTTC	CASSPRQGTWETQYF